This T cell receptor (beta chain) derives from a study of OX40 agonist ivuxolimab in advanced cancers. Whole-study findings and limits: Fewer expanded clones were found on average in CD4+ than in CD8+ T cells. Clonal expansion was among the lowest in partial responders at 0.1-3.0 mg/kg, especially CD8+.

With respect to this clone: Its target is unknown.

Any history of autoimmune disease or systemic immunosuppression disqualified patients. Clones were sequenced by immunoSEQ multiplex PCR, and TCRdb holds only the in-frame ones, with some missing. This table holds 90,000 to 120,000 clones, approximately 90% found once. The CDR3 totals 17 residues. Germline V gene data show CDR1 as LNHDA and CDR2 as SQIVND (reference sequence). Between the trimmed V and J ends, which lost 4 bases and 2 bases, there was a span of 18 bases. The input for sequencing was CD4+ or CD8+ T cells sorted from blood, taken in a trial of the OX40 agonist ivuxolimab. The receptor comes from an adult with an advanced solid tumor such as melanoma, head and neck, liver or kidney cancer. V and J are TRBV19 and TRBJ2-1, with TRBD2 as a possible D gene (6 bases). For the CDR3, the DNA is TGTGCCAGTAGTAGGGGGGACCCACAACTTCCCTACAATGAGCAGTTCTTC. Amino acid sequence: CASSRGDPQLPYNEQFF.